The clone carrying this TCR beta chain was seen more than once but under ten times. Antigen specificity is unknown. Primers included in the PCR were 60 Vbeta and 13 Jbeta primers. Sequencing was performed with immunoSEQ multiplex PCR; in TCRdb, only in-frame clones are kept and a portion is missing. Seen here are over 150,000 clones, 80% to 85% observed once, and the top ten hold 0.9% to 1%. The CDR3 covers 16 residues. Trimming cost V 4 bases and J 0 bases, with 14 bases left between them. From germline, CDR1 is SGHNT and CDR2 YYREEE (reference sequence). This entry is derived from a study of cytomegalovirus exposure and HLA in healthy donors. Study-wide results and caveats: For most subjects, TCR beta sequences were reported to predict HLA-A and HLA-B alleles with accuracy.

Sequenced input: PBMCs. This TCR was recovered from a girl under 10 years old in good health and CMV-seropositive. This chain connects TRBV5-4 to TRBJ2-4; D possibly corresponds to TRBD1 (6 bases). CDR3 DNA sequence: TGTGCCAGCAGCAAGAGGACAGAATTAGCCAAAAACATTCAGTACTTC. Translated, it gives CASSKRTELAKNIQYF.